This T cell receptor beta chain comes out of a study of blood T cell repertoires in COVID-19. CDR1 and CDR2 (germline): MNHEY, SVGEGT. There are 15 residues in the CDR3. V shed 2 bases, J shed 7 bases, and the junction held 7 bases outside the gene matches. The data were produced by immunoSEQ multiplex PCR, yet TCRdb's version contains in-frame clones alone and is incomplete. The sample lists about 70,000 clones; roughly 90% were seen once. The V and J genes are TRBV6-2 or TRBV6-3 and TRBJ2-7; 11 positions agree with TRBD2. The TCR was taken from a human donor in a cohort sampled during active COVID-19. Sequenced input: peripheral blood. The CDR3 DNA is TGTGCCAGCAGTTACAGTAGCGGGAGGGCCGGAGAGCAGTACTTC. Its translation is CASSYSSGRAGEQYF.